The source of this TCR beta chain is a study of blood T cells in healthy people across ages. Overall study findings and caveats: Among T cells, TCR beta diversity per million cells dropped roughly linearly as age rose. The study could not conclusively compare naive and antigen-experienced cells, given its unsorted PBMCs.

Alongside a J-beta primer mix, a sample-barcoded 5' primer served in a second PCR lasting about 7 to 12 cycles. One entry per CDR3 protein results from TCRdb running MiXCR on the 5' RACE reads. The data hold about 640,000 distinct CDR3 sequences, with approximately 50% observed a single time. Comment on this clonotype: Its antigen is as yet unknown.

V trimming: 2 bases; J trimming: 4 bases; junction bases outside the gene matches: 2. In germline, CDR1 is KGHSH, CDR2 LQKENI. The CDR3 consists of 15 residues. The chain uses TRBV18 and TRBJ2-6; TRBD2 agrees at 7 bases. The TCR sequence derives from a man in his 60s in good health. The sample consisted of blood. CDR3 region: CASSPAGEGANVLTF. For the CDR3, the DNA is TGTGCCAGCTCACCAGCGGGGGAGGGGGCCAACGTCCTGACTTTC.